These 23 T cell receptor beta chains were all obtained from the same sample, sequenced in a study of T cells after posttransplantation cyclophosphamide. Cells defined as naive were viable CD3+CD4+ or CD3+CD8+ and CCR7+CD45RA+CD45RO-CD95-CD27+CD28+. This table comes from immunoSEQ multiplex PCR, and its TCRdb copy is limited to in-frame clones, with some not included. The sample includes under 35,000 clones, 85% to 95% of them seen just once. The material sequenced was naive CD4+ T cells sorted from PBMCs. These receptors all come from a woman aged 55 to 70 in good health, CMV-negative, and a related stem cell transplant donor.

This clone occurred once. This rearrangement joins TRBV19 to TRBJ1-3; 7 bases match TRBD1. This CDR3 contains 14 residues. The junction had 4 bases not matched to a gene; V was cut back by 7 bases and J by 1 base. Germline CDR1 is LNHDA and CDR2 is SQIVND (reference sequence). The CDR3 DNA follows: TGTGCCAGTATTCCAGGGGGATCTGGAAACACCATATATTTT. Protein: CASIPGGSGNTIYF. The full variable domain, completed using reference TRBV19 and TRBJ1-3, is DGGITQSPKYLFRKEGQNVTLSCEQNLNHDAMYWYRQDPGQGLRLIYYSQIVNDFQKGDIAEGYSVSREKKESFPLTVTSAQKNPTAFYLCASIPGGSGNTIYFGEGSWLTVV.

The CDR3 protein is CASTRAGTSSYNEQFF. The CDR3, as DNA: TGTGCCAGCACCCGAGCGGGAACTAGCTCCTACAATGAGCAGTTCTTC. The V and J genes are TRBV27 and TRBJ2-1, with 7 bases identical to TRBD2. The germline CDR1 and CDR2 sequences are MNHEY and SMNVEV (reference sequence). This CDR3 is built from 16 residues. V was clipped by 7 bases and J by 0 bases; unmatched bases: 9.

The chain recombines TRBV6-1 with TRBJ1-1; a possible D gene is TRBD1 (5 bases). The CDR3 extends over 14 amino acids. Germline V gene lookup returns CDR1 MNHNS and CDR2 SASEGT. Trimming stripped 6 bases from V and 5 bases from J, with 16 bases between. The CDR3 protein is CASSGTYLGTEAFF. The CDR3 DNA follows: TGTGCCAGCAGCGGGACTTATCTTGGAACTGAAGCTTTCTTT.

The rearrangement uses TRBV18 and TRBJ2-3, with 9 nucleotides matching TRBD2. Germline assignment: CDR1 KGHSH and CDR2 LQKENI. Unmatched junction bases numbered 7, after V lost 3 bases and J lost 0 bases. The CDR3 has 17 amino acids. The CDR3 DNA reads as TGTGCCAGCTCACCTAGACTAGCGGCCGCCAGCACAGATACGCAGTATTTT. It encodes CASSPRLAAASTDTQYF.

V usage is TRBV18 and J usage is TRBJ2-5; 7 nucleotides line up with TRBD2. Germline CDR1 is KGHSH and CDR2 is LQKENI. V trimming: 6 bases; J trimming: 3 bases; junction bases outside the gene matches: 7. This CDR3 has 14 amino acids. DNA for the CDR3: TGTGCCAGCTCCTATGAAGGGACTAAAGAGACCCAGTACTTC. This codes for CASSYEGTKETQYF. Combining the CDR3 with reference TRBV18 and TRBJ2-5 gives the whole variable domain NAGVMQNPRHLVRRRGQEARLRCSPMKGHSHVYWYRQLPEEGLKFMVYLQKENIIDESGMPKERFSAEFPKEGPSILRIQQVVRGDSAAYFCASSYEGTKETQYFGPGTRLLVL.

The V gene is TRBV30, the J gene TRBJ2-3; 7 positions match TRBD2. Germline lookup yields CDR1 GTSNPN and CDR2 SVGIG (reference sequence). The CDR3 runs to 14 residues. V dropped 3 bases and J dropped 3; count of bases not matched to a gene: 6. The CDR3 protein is CAWRPAGKTDTQYF. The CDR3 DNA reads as TGTGCCTGGAGACCAGCGGGGAAAACAGATACGCAGTATTTT.

As DNA, the CDR3 is TGTGCCAGCGAAGGGGGTATGACCGGGGAGCTGTTTTTT. It specifies CASEGGMTGELFF. This rearrangement joins TRBV2 to TRBJ2-2; D possibly corresponds to TRBD1 (6 bases). Deletions cut 8 bases from V and 5 bases from J, with 12 bases between. CDR1 SNHLY and CDR2 FYNNEI come from the germline V gene. The CDR3 consists of 13 residues.

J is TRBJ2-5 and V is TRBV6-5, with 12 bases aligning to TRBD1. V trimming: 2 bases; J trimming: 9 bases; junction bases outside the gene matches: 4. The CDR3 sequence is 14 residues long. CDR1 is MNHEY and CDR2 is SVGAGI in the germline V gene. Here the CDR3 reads CASSYGTGGPSQYF. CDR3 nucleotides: TGTGCCAGCAGTTACGGGACAGGGGGCCCGTCCCAGTACTTC.

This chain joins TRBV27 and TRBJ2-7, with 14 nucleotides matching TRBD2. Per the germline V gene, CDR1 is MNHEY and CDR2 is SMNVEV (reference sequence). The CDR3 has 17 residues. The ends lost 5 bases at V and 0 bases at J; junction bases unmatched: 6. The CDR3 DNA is TGTGCCAGCAGTCCGGGACTAGCGGGGGTCCTCTCCTACGAGCAGTACTTC. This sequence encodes CASSPGLAGVLSYEQYF.

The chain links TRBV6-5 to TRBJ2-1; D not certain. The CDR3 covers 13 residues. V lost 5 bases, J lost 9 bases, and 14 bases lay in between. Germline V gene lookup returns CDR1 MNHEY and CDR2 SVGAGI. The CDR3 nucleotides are TGTGCCAGCAGTGGAGCCAGTCGCGGTGAGCAGTTCTTC. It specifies CASSGASRGEQFF.

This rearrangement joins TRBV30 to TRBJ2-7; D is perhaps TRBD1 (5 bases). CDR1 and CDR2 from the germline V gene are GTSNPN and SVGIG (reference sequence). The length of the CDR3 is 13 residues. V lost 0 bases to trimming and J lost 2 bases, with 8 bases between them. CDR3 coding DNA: TGTGCCTGGAGTGTTGACAGTGCCTACGAGCAGTACTTC. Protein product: CAWSVDSAYEQYF.

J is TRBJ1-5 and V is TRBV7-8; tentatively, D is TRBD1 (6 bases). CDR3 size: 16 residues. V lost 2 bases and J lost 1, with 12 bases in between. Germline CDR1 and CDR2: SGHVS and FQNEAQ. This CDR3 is CASSLTGLGSNQPQHF. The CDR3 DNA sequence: TGTGCCAGCAGCTTAACAGGGTTAGGGAGCAATCAGCCCCAGCATTTT.

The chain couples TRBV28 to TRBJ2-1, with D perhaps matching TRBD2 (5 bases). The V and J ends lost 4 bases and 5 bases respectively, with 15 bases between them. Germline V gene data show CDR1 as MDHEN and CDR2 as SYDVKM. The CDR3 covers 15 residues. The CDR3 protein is CASSSTGVGNNEQFF. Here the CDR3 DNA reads TGTGCCAGCAGTTCCACTGGGGTCGGGAACAATGAGCAGTTCTTC.

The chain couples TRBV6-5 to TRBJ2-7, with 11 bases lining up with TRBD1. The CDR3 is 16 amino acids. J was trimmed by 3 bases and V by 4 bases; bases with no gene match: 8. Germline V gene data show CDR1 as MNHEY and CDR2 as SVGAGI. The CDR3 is CASSWSGTGGNYEQYF. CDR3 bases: TGTGCCAGCAGTTGGTCCGGGACAGGGGGTAACTACGAGCAGTACTTC.

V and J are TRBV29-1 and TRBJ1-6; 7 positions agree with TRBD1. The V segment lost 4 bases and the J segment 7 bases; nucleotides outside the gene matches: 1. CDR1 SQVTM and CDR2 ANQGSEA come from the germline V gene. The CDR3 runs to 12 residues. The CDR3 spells CSVGDRNSPLHF. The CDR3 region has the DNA TGCAGCGTTGGGGACAGAAATTCACCCCTCCACTTT.

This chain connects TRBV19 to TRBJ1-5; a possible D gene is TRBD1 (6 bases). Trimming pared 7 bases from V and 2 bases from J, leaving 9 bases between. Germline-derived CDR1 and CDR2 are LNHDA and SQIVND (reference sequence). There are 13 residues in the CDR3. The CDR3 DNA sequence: TGTGCCAGTACAGGGGCGGGCAATCAGCCCCAGCATTTT. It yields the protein CASTGAGNQPQHF.

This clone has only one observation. CDR3 residues: CASSRTIKDEQYF. The DNA of the CDR3 is TGTGCCAGCAGCAGAACTATTAAGGACGAGCAGTACTTC. This chain uses TRBV7-3 with TRBJ2-7; no definite D call. This CDR3 spans 13 amino acids. The ends were cut back, 5 bases at V and 5 bases at J, with 13 bases in the middle. The V gene's germline CDR1 is SGHTA and CDR2 FQGTGA.

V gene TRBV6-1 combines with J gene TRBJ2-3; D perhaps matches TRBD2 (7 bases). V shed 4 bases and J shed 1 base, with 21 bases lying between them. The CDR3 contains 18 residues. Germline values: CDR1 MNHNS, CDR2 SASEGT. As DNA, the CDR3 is TGTGCCAGCAGTGGAGCCCTTGGCGGGGAGGGGGGCACAGATACGCAGTATTTT. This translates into CASSGALGGEGGTDTQYF.

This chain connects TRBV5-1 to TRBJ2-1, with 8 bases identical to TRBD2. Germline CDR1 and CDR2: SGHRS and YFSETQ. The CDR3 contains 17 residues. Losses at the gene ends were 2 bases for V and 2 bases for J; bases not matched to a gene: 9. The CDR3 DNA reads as TGCGCCAGCAGCTTTCGTGGACTAGCACACGCCTACAATGAGCAGTTCTTC. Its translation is CASSFRGLAHAYNEQFF. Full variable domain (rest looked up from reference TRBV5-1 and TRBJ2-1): KAGVTQTPRYLIKTRGQQVTLSCSPISGHRSVSWYQQTPGQGLQFLFEYFSETQRNKGNFPGRFSGRQFSNSRSEMNVSTLELGDSALYLCASSFRGLAHAYNEQFFGPGTRLTVL.

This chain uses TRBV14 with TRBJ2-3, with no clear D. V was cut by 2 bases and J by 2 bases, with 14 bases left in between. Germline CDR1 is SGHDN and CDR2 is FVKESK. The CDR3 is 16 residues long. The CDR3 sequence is CASSQLSRGSTDTQYF. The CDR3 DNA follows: TGTGCCAGCAGCCAATTGTCAAGAGGATCCACAGATACGCAGTATTTT.

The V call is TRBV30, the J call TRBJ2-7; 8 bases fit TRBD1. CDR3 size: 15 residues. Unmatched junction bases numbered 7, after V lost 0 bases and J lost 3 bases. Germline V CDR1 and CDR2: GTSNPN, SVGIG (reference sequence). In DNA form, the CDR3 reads TGTGCCTGGAGTGTACCGACAGGGGCTTTCTACGAGCAGTACTTC. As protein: CAWSVPTGAFYEQYF.

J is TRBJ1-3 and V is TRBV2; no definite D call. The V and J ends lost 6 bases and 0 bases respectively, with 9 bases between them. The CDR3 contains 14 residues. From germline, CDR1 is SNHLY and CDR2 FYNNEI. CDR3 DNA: TGTGCCAGCAGCACCTCTAGCTCTGGAAACACCATATATTTT. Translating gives CASSTSSSGNTIYF.

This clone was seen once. CDR3: CASSPFGRDTEAFF. The CDR3 DNA reads TGTGCCAGCTCCCCCTTCGGGAGGGACACTGAAGCTTTCTTT. V usage is TRBV18 and J usage is TRBJ1-1; no definite D call. V lost 6 bases and J lost 3, with 14 bases in between. Per the germline V gene, CDR1 is KGHSH and CDR2 is LQKENI. The CDR3 consists of 14 residues.